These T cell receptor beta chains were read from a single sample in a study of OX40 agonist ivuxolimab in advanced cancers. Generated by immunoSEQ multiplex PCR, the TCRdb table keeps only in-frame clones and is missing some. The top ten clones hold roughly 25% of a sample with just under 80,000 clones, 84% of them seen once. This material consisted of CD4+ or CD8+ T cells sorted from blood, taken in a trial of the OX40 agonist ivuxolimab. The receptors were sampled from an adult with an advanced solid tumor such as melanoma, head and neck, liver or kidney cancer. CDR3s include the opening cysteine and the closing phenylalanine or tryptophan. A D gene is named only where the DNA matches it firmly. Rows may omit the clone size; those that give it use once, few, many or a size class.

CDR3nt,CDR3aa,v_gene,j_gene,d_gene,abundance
TGTGCCAGCAGCCCTAAAGAAGCGGGAGAGACCCAGTACTTC,CASSPKEAGETQYF,TRBV5-4,TRBJ2-5,.,.
TGTGCCAGCAGGGGACAGGGGGCGGGGGACACTGAAGCTTTCTTT,CASRGQGAGDTEAFF,TRBV6-5,TRBJ1-1,TRBD1,once
TGTGCCAGCAGGTTATACAATGAGCAGTTCTTC,CASRLYNEQFF,TRBV11-2,TRBJ2-1,.,once
TGCAGCGTTGACGCGGGACAGTTCTATGGCTACACCTTC,CSVDAGQFYGYTF,TRBV29-1,TRBJ1-2,TRBD1,.
TGTGCCAGCAGCCAAAGGGCATCGAGCACAGATACGCAGTATTTT,CASSQRASSTDTQYF,TRBV5-5,TRBJ2-3,.,.
TGTGCCATCAGAGGACTAGCGGGTTCTACCGGGGAGCTGTTTTTT,CAIRGLAGSTGELFF,TRBV10-3,TRBJ2-2,TRBD2,.
TGTGCCAGCAGTTTATCAGGGGTCAACACCGGGGAGCTGTTTTTT,CASSLSGVNTGELFF,TRBV27,TRBJ2-2,.,.
TGTGCCTGGAGTGTCGGCCAGGGACAACTGTTTTTT,CAWSVGQGQLFF,TRBV30,TRBJ1-4,.,.
TGTGCCAGCAGTTCCCTAGACAGGGGCCCCTACGAGCAGTACTTC,CASSSLDRGPYEQYF,TRBV27,TRBJ2-7,TRBD1,.
TGTGCCAGCAGTTTCATAGGGGCTAACTATGGCTACACCTTC,CASSFIGANYGYTF,TRBV28,TRBJ1-2,.,.
TGCGCCAGCAGCTTGGAAGGGGGGGCGGCCGAGCAGTACTTC,CASSLEGGAAEQYF,TRBV5-1,TRBJ2-7,.,.
TGCGCCAGCAGCCAAGATCGCAGGGGTGAAATCTACGAGCAGTACTTC,CASSQDRRGEIYEQYF,TRBV4-3,TRBJ2-7,.,.
TGTGCCAGTAGTATACTAGGACACCTACTGCGAGGGACTGAAGCTTTCTTT,CASSILGHLLRGTEAFF,TRBV19,TRBJ1-1,.,.
TGTGCCAGCAGCCGTAGGAGCGGGGAGCTGTTTTTT,CASSRRSGELFF,TRBV11-3,TRBJ2-2,.,.
TGTGCCAGTAGTCCCCAGGGGGCGGATGAAAAACTGTTTTTT,CASSPQGADEKLFF,TRBV19,TRBJ1-4,TRBD1,.
TGTGCCAGCACTACACTCGGCAAAACGCCTTTCTTT,CASTTLGKTPFF,TRBV6-1,TRBJ1-1,.,once
TGCGCCAGCACCTCGACTAGCGGGAGTGGTGAGCAGTTCTTC,CASTSTSGSGEQFF,TRBV5-1,TRBJ2-1,TRBD2,.
TGCGCCAGCAGCTTGCTCCCTGGGGACTACAATGAGCAGTTCTTC,CASSLLPGDYNEQFF,TRBV5-1,TRBJ2-1,.,.
TGTGCCAGCTCACCGGAGATCTCCTACGAGCAGTACTTC,CASSPEISYEQYF,TRBV18,TRBJ2-7,.,once
TGCGCCAGCAGCTTACAGCGGGGGGGCCAGGTCACAGATACGCAGTATTTT,CASSLQRGGQVTDTQYF,TRBV5-1,TRBJ2-3,TRBD2,.
TGCGCCAGCAGTGAGCCTGGACTACAAGAGACCCAGTACTTC,CASSEPGLQETQYF,TRBV10-1,TRBJ2-5,.,.
TGTGCCAGTAGTCCGGCCTTAGCCAGCTCCTACGAGCAGTACTTC,CASSPALASSYEQYF,TRBV19,TRBJ2-7,.,.
TGTGCCAGCAGAATACCCGGGACAGAGAACTATGGCTACACCTTC,CASRIPGTENYGYTF,TRBV6-6,TRBJ1-2,TRBD1,.
TGTGCCAGCAGCAAAGGCGCACGGGTCAGTTTTTATTCACCCCTCCACTTT,CASSKGARVSFYSPLHF,TRBV21-1,TRBJ1-6,.,.
TGTGCCAGCAGCCCACACAGGGGCGGGGGGGCGAAGGATCCGCAGTTCTTC,CASSPHRGGGAKDPQFF,TRBV7-9,TRBJ2-1,TRBD2,.
TGCGCCAGCAGCCCTGGGGAGAGCGGGGGGGCCGACGAGCAGTACTTC,CASSPGESGGADEQYF,TRBV5-1,TRBJ2-7,TRBD2,.